Given below is one T cell receptor beta chain in context. The data were taken from a study of blood T cell repertoires in COVID-19. In the original processing: Estimates of nucleated cell counts were drawn from the amplification of reference gene primers. Some clones are missing from TCRdb's copy, which holds only in-frame ones; the method was immunoSEQ multiplex PCR. The DNA was the basis for D and trimming; V, J and clone size are from that table. The data show approximately 65,000 clones, about 75% seen once. J was trimmed by 6 bases and V by 4 bases; bases with no gene match: 11. The CDR3 covers 15 residues. Germline assignment: CDR1 MGHRA and CDR2 YSYEKL.

The receptor comes from a woman in her sixties who had been exposed to COVID-19. This chain uses TRBV4-1 with TRBJ2-5, with TRBD2 matching 7 bases. Sequencing input: PBMCs or T cells enriched from blood (not recorded which). CDR3 sequence (DNA): TGCGCCAGCAGCCCCTTAGGGGAGGGCCTAAAGACCCAGTACTTC. This sequence encodes CASSPLGEGLKTQYF.